Following are 6 T cell receptor beta chains from one sample sequenced in a study of shared T cell receptors in the human thymus (TCRdb year 2021). The library was produced with the immunoSEQ multiplex PCR assay. In its TCRdb copy, this immuneACCESS table keeps in-frame sequences only and misses some clones. Where compared with another copy, unresolved V genes explain less than half of these, and the others have no known cause. Recorded for this sample are 700,000 or so clones; approximately 85% of them occurred a single time. The ten most abundant clones make up about 0.0098% of the sample. The sample was also linked to a second study, of human thymus T cells.

Sequenced input: thymocytes. These receptors all come from a girl in the first two years of life with a congenital heart defect. Donor details come from another sample of the same person, matched by shared clones.

The table lists this clone with a count of one. The J gene is TRBJ2-6, the V gene TRBV28; D gene unclear. CDR1 and CDR2 from the germline V gene are MDHEN and SYDVKM. The V end was cut by 3 bases, the J end by 0 bases, with 12 bases between. The CDR3 has 17 residues. The CDR3 DNA reads as TGTGCCAGCAGTTTGGTTTTGTGGGCCTCTGGGGCCAACGTCCTGACTTTC. This encodes CASSLVLWASGANVLTF.

This clone was seen more than once but under ten times. The sample has other DNA sequences that encode this CDR3 too. This chain uses TRBV5-6 with TRBJ1-4, with D maybe TRBD1 (5 bases). The CDR3 spans 14 residues. V lost 0 bases and J 4 bases, leaving 7 bases between the germline ends. Germline V lookup: CDR1 SGHDT, CDR2 YYEEEE. The CDR3 DNA reads as TGTGCCAGCAGCTTGGGCGGGGGTAATGAAAAACTGTTTTTT. Translation gives CASSLGGGNEKLFF.

The chain uses TRBV15 and TRBJ2-2; 8 nucleotides agree with TRBD1. After removal of 1 base from V and 1 base from J, the junction contained 11 bases not matched to a gene. The CDR3 length is 19 residues. In germline, CDR1 is LNHNV, CDR2 YYDKDF (reference sequence). For the CDR3, the DNA is TGTGCCACCAGCAGAGGCTACAAAACCGGGACAGGGAACACCGGGGAGCTGTTTTTT. Its protein is CATSRGYKTGTGNTGELFF.

This chain joins TRBV9 and TRBJ2-3, with 7 bases fitting TRBD1. Unmatched junction bases numbered 11, after V lost 4 bases and J lost 6 bases. The germline V gene encodes CDR1 SGDLS and CDR2 YYNGEE. This CDR3 is 15 amino acids long. CDR3 nucleotide sequence: TGTGCCAGCAGCTTTTCGACAGGGCCCTCGGATACGCAGTATTTT. It codes for CASSFSTGPSDTQYF.

There are a few counts of this clone. This chain uses TRBV4-1 with TRBJ1-2, with D unresolved. Trimming took off 0 bases at V and 2 bases at J, with 7 bases between the two ends. This CDR3 contains 14 residues. The germline gives CDR1 MGHRA, CDR2 YSYEKL. CDR3 nucleotides: TGCGCCAGCAGCCAAGAAGGAGGAAACTATGGCTACACCTTC. Translated, it gives CASSQEGGNYGYTF.

The chain carries TRBV18 and TRBJ2-1; a possible D gene is TRBD2 (6 bases). V lost 2 bases and J 0 bases, leaving 11 bases between the germline ends. This CDR3 comprises 16 residues. Germline V gene data show CDR1 as KGHSH and CDR2 as LQKENI. In DNA form, the CDR3 reads TGTGCCAGCTCACCATTAGCGGATAACTCCTACAATGAGCAGTTCTTC. This gives the protein CASSPLADNSYNEQFF.